A selection of T cell receptor beta chains follows, all from one sample in a study of T cells in tumors after PD-1 blockade. The table came from immunoSEQ multiplex PCR; TCRdb's copy has only in-frame clones and leaves some out. The data contain approximately 45,000 clones, more than 60% of them singletons. The source was PBMCs, collected before anti-PD-1 therapy. These receptors originate from a human donor with advanced basal cell or squamous cell carcinoma (not recorded which). The CDR3 runs from the conserved cysteine through the conserved F or W. D genes are given only for firm matches. Rows may omit the clone size; those that give it use once, few, many or a size class.

J gene | V gene | D gene | clone size | CDR3 DNA | CDR3 protein
TRBJ2-7 | TRBV7-6 | . | once | TGTGCCAGCAGCCGGGCGGGGCTTGAGCAGTACTTC | CASSRAGLEQYF
TRBJ2-7 | TRBV28 | . | . | TGTGCCAGCAGCATCACAGGGCTCGAGCAGTACTTC | CASSITGLEQYF
TRBJ2-7 | TRBV14 | TRBD2 | . | TGTGCCAGCAGCCAAGATACGGGGGGGCTCTACGAGCAGTACTTC | CASSQDTGGLYEQYF
TRBJ1-5 | TRBV21-1 | . | medium-sized | TGTGCCAGCAGCAAAAACCGGGACGAAGATCAGCCCCAGCATTTT | CASSKNRDEDQPQHF
TRBJ1-3 | TRBV12-3/TRBV12-4 | . | . | TGTGCCAGCAGGCCCGAGGGAAACACCATATATTTT | CASRPEGNTIYF
TRBJ2-3 | TRBV18 | TRBD1 | . | TGTGCCAGCTCACCAGGACAGGGGAGCCTACCCCGCTCGTATTTT | CASSPGQGSLPRSYF
TRBJ1-2 | TRBV4-2 | . | . | TGTGCCAGCAGCCGGGGACGTGAGGGCTATGGCTACACCTTC | CASSRGREGYGYTF
TRBJ2-1 | TRBV7-9 | TRBD2 | . | TGTGCCAGCAGCTTTATTTTTGGCGGGAGGAACGATGAGCAGTTCTTC | CASSFIFGGRNDEQFF
TRBJ1-1 | TRBV7-3 | . | . | TGTGCCAGCAGCGCCGGGGATGAAGCTTTCTTT | CASSAGDEAFF
TRBJ2-7 | TRBV6-6 | TRBD2 | many | TGTGCCAGCAGTTACGGGAGGGGCTCCTACGAGCAGTACTTC | CASSYGRGSYEQYF
TRBJ2-3 | TRBV14 | . | . | TGTGCCAGCAGCCAGCCAGTCGGGGGGCCTAGCACAGATACGCAGTATTTT | CASSQPVGGPSTDTQYF
TRBJ2-2 | TRBV10-3 | . | . | TGTGCCATCAGTACCACCGGGGAGCTGTTTTTT | CAISTTGELFF
TRBJ2-7 | TRBV19 | . | once | TGTGCCAGTAGTATGACTAACGCCTACGAGCAGTACTTC | CASSMTNAYEQYF
TRBJ2-7 | TRBV5-1 | . | . | TGCGCCAGCAGCTTGAAAGAAACGGGGGGCCTCTCCTACGAGCAGTACTTC | CASSLKETGGLSYEQYF
TRBJ2-7 | TRBV5-1 | TRBD2 | . | TGCGCCAGCAGCTTGGCGGGACTAGCGGAATCACGGGGGGAGCAGTACTTC | CASSLAGLAESRGEQYF
TRBJ2-1 | TRBV7-9 | . | . | TGTGCCAGCAGCTTAGACACCACAGGGTTGGTTCTCTTC | CASSLDTTGLVLF
TRBJ2-6 | TRBV5-4 | TRBD2 | . | TGTGCCAGCAGCTTGGGCGGGAGGGGGTCGAACGTCCTGACTTTC | CASSLGGRGSNVLTF
TRBJ1-6 | TRBV6-1 | . | . | TGTGCCAGCAGTGAAGGCAGAGAGTTAAATTCACCCCTCCACTTT | CASSEGRELNSPLHF
TRBJ2-7 | TRBV7-6 | TRBD1 | . | TGTGCCAGCAGCACACGGGGACAGGGGAGCTCCTACGAGCAGTACTTC | CASSTRGQGSSYEQYF
TRBJ1-1 | TRBV3-1/TRBV3-2 | . | . | TGTGCCAGCAGCCAAGGCCCACTGAACACTGAAGCTTTCTTT | CASSQGPLNTEAFF
TRBJ1-3 | TRBV18 | . | . | TGTGCCAGCTCACTAGGACCCTTTGGCTCTGGAAACACCATATATTTT | CASSLGPFGSGNTIYF
TRBJ1-1 | TRBV7-9 | . | . | TGTGCCAGCAGCTTCGCGGAGAACACTGAAGCTTTCTTT | CASSFAENTEAFF
TRBJ2-3 | TRBV9 | . | . | TGTGCCAGCAGTGTTAGACAAGCTGGCACAGATACGCAGTATTTT | CASSVRQAGTDTQYF
TRBJ2-3 | TRBV20-1 | . | . | TGCAGTGCTAGAGTCGTCGATACGCAGTATTTT | CSARVVDTQYF
TRBJ2-1 | TRBV13 | TRBD2 | few | TGTGCCAGCAGCTTAGGTAGCGGGAACTCCTACAATGAGCAGTTCTTC | CASSLGSGNSYNEQFF
TRBJ1-4 | TRBV7-9 | . | few | TGTGCCAGCACCAAAAGGGCAGCAACTAATGAAAAACTGTTTTTT | CASTKRAATNEKLFF
TRBJ2-7 | TRBV27 | . | . | TGTGCCAGCAGTCTCATTCAGGGGTACGAGCAGTACTTC | CASSLIQGYEQYF
TRBJ2-1 | TRBV7-8 | TRBD2 | . | TGTGCCAGCAGAATAGCGGGAGGCCTCGGCAATGAGCAGTTCTTC | CASRIAGGLGNEQFF
TRBJ2-1 | TRBV9 | . | . | TGTGCCAGCAGCGTAGGTGCAGCGGAATACAATGAGCAGTTCTTC | CASSVGAAEYNEQFF
TRBJ1-1 | TRBV18 | TRBD1 | . | TGTGCCAGCTCACCACCGACAGGGCTCCTGAACACTGAAGCTTTCTTT | CASSPPTGLLNTEAFF
TRBJ2-1 | TRBV7-9 | . | . | TGTGCCAGCAGCTATCACAATGAGCAGTTCTTC | CASSYHNEQFF
TRBJ2-7 | TRBV19 | TRBD2 | few | TGTGCCAGTAGTATAAAGACTAGCAATGGGGGGAGCTCCTACGAGCAGTACTTC | CASSIKTSNGGSSYEQYF
TRBJ2-4 | TRBV2 | TRBD2 | . | TGTGCCAGCACCCTAAGAGGGGGGACTAGCGTCTTCGGCAAAAACATTCAGTACTTC | CASTLRGGTSVFGKNIQYF
TRBJ2-5 | TRBV18 | . | few | TGTGCCAGCTCACCATCGGGTCCAGAGACCCAGTACTTC | CASSPSGPETQYF
TRBJ2-2 | TRBV6-5 | TRBD2 | . | TGTGCCAGCGCGACTAGCGGGATAAACACCGGGGAGCTGTTTTTT | CASATSGINTGELFF
TRBJ1-5 | TRBV2 | . | . | TGTGCCAGCAGTGAACGGCTTCCGGGAAATCAGCCCCAGCATTTT | CASSERLPGNQPQHF
TRBJ2-7 | TRBV19 | . | . | TGTGCCAGTAGTGTTAAAGGGATAGCGGCACACTACGAGCAGTACTTC | CASSVKGIAAHYEQYF
TRBJ2-7 | TRBV18 | . | . | TGTGCCAGCTCACGATCCGGGGCCCTATGGGAGCAGTACTTC | CASSRSGALWEQYF
TRBJ2-1 | TRBV25-1 | TRBD1 | . | TGTGCCAGCAGTGGATCGAAAGGGACAGGGGGCGGGAATGAGCAGTTCTTC | CASSGSKGTGGGNEQFF
TRBJ2-5 | TRBV9 | . | . | TGTGCCAGCAGCGTAGCTGGGGGGCTAGCGGACACCCAGTACTTC | CASSVAGGLADTQYF
TRBJ2-1 | TRBV7-6 | . | . | TGTGCCAGCAGCTTGGACGCAGGGATATATCTTGGCAATGAGCAGTTCTTC | CASSLDAGIYLGNEQFF
TRBJ2-7 | TRBV19 | . | . | TGTGCCAGTAGTACCCGGGGAGGGGGACCTTACGAGCAGTACTTC | CASSTRGGGPYEQYF
TRBJ2-5 | TRBV4-1 | TRBD1 | . | TGCGCCAGCAGCCGAATCACAGGGGGCGAGACCCAGTACTTC | CASSRITGGETQYF
TRBJ2-7 | TRBV21-1 | . | . | TGTGCCAGCAGCAAAGTCGGAGAAAAGCGACTCTTGGTGGGGCCGATCCCCTACGAGCAGTACTTC | CASSKVGEKRLLVGPIPYEQYF
TRBJ1-1 | TRBV6-1 | TRBD1 | many | TGTGCCAGCAGTGAAGGGACAGGGTGGACTGAAGCTTTCTTT | CASSEGTGWTEAFF
TRBJ2-1 | TRBV7-9 | TRBD2 | . | TGTGCCATCTCACTAAGCGGGACCGCTAGGGATGAGCAGTTCTTC | CAISLSGTARDEQFF
TRBJ2-3 | TRBV6-5 | . | . | TGTGCCAGCGTTACAGGCGTGGGAGATACGCAGTATTTT | CASVTGVGDTQYF
TRBJ2-1 | TRBV2 | TRBD1 | . | TGTGCCAGCAGTGTTCGAGGACAGGCCTTCAATGAGCAGTTCTTC | CASSVRGQAFNEQFF
TRBJ2-1 | TRBV6-5 | TRBD2 | once | TGTGCCAGCAGTAAACTAGCGGGGGGCTATGAGCAGTTCTTC | CASSKLAGGYEQFF
TRBJ2-1 | TRBV6-7 | . | few | TGTGCCAGCAGCCGAGGACTCTTCTCCTACAATGAGCAGTTCTTC | CASSRGLFSYNEQFF
TRBJ1-2 | TRBV6-9 | TRBD1 | few | TGTGCCAGCAGTTATTCGTGGCAGGGGGGAAACTATGGCTACACCTTC | CASSYSWQGGNYGYTF
TRBJ1-1 | TRBV19 | . | . | TGTGCCAGTAGTAGGGGGGGCCGCCCGAGGAACACTGAAGCTTTCTTT | CASSRGGRPRNTEAFF
TRBJ1-1 | TRBV5-8 | . | few | TGTGCCAGCAGCATAACAGGGTTGAGAACTGAAGCTTTCTTT | CASSITGLRTEAFF
TRBJ1-6 | TRBV3-1/TRBV3-2 | TRBD1 | . | TGTGCCAGCAGCCAACCGATTGTCAGGGGGTACGCTTCACCCCTCCACTTT | CASSQPIVRGYASPLHF
TRBJ1-1 | TRBV3-1/TRBV3-2 | . | . | TGTGCCAGCAGAAACCGAGGGGCTTTCAACACTGAAGCTTTCTTT | CASRNRGAFNTEAFF
TRBJ2-3 | TRBV11-3 | TRBD2 | . | TGTGCCAGCAGCTCTCCTAGCGGCTCTAGCACAGATACGCAGTATTTT | CASSSPSGSSTDTQYF
TRBJ2-1 | TRBV29-1 | TRBD2 | . | TGCAGCGTTAGGGGAACTAGCGTAATCAACCTATACAATGAGCAGTTCTTC | CSVRGTSVINLYNEQFF
TRBJ1-5 | TRBV19 | . | . | TGTGCCAGTACCACCCCCGGGACGGGGAACCGGCCCCAGCATTTT | CASTTPGTGNRPQHF